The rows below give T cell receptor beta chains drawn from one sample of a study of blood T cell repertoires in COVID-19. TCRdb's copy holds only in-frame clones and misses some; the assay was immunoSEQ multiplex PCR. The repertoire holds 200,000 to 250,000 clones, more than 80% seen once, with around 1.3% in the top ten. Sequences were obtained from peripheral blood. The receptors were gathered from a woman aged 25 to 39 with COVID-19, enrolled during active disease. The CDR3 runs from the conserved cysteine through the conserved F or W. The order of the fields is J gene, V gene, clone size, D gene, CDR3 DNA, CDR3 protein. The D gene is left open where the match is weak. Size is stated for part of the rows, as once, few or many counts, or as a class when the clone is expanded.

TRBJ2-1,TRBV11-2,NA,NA,TGTGCCAGCAGCTTAGATCGGGGACTCGGGTACAATGAGCAGTTCTTC,CASSLDRGLGYNEQFF
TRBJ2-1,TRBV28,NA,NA,TGTGCCAGCAGTTCTCTCTTACGCCGTGGCAGGGGGGTTCACAATGAGCAGTTCTTC,CASSSLLRRGRGVHNEQFF
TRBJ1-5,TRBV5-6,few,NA,TGTGCCAGCAGCTGGGGGCGTTGGCCCCAGCATTTT,CASSWGRWPQHF
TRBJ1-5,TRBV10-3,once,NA,TGTGCCATCAGCGCGGACAGACGTATCAGCAATCAGCCCCAGCATTTT,CAISADRRISNQPQHF
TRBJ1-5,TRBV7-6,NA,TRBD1,TGTGCCAGCAGCTCCGGGACAGGGGGAGGCAATCAGCCCCAGCATTTT,CASSSGTGGGNQPQHF
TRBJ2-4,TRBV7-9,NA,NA,TGTGCCAGCAGCTTAGTTCAGGGTTCTAAAAACATTCAGTACTTC,CASSLVQGSKNIQYF
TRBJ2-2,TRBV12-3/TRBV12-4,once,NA,TGTGCCAACGCCCGGCGGGTGGGCGGGGAGCTGTTTTTT,CANARRVGGELFF
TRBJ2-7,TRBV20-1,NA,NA,TGCAGTTACCCGCTGGGGAGCGAGCAGTACTTC,CSYPLGSEQYF
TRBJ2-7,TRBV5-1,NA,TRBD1,TGCGCCAGCAGCTCTGCAGGGGGCGACGAGCAGTACTTC,CASSSAGGDEQYF
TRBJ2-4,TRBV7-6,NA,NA,TGTGCCAGCAGCCCCGGGCAGGGGGGTAAAAACATTCAGTACTTC,CASSPGQGGKNIQYF
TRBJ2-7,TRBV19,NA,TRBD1,TGTGCCAGTAGCGACAGACAGGGGGCGTGGGAGCAGTACTTC,CASSDRQGAWEQYF
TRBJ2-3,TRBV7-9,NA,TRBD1,TGTGCCAGCAGCCATGGACAGGGTACAGATACGCAGTATTTT,CASSHGQGTDTQYF
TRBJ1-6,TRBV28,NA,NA,TGTGCCAGCAGGGGGCAAGTTAATTCACCCCTCCACTTT,CASRGQVNSPLHF
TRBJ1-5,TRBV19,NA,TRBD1,TGTGCCAGTAGGGGACAGGGATTTCAGCCCCAGCATTTT,CASRGQGFQPQHF
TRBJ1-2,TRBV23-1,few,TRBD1,TGCGCCAGCATACAAAGCAGGGGGTGTGGCTACACCTTC,CASIQSRGCGYTF
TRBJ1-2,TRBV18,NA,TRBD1,TGTGCCAGCTCATCGGACAGGGGGGGAGATGGCTACACCTTC,CASSSDRGGDGYTF
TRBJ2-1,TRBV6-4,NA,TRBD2,TGTGCCAGCAGTGACGGGCTAGCGGGGCGCAATGAGCAGTTCTTC,CASSDGLAGRNEQFF
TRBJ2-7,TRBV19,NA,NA,TGTGCCAGTAAGGCCATAAGACACCTCTGCGAGCAGTACTTC,CASKAIRHLCEQYF
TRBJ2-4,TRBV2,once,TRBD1,TGTGCCAGCAGCGATAGACAGGGTCGGGCCAAAAACATTCAGTACTTC,CASSDRQGRAKNIQYF
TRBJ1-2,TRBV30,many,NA,TGTGCCTGGAGGAGACAGGACACCTATGGCTACACCTTC,CAWRRQDTYGYTF
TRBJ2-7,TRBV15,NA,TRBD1,TGTGCCACCAGCACTTCCTCGGACAGGGGCCCCTTCTACGAGCAGTACTTC,CATSTSSDRGPFYEQYF
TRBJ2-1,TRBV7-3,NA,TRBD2,TGTGCCAGCAGCTTATTATCGCATAGCGGGAGCGGAGTGAATGAGCAGTTCTTC,CASSLLSHSGSGVNEQFF
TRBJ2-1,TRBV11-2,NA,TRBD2,TGTGCCAGCAGCCGTGTGACGGGAGGGCAGTATGAGCAGTTCTTC,CASSRVTGGQYEQFF
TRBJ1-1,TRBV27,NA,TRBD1,TGTGCCAGCAGCTCTCGACTACAGGGGGAGAACACTGAAGCTTTCTTT,CASSSRLQGENTEAFF
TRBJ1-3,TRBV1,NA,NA,TGCACCAGCAGCCGTGTAGGAAACACCATATATTTT,CTSSRVGNTIYF
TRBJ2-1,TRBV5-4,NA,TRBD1,TGTGCCAGCAGCCCCGTGAGGGGGCGTAATGAGCAGTTCTTC,CASSPVRGRNEQFF
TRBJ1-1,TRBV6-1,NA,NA,TGTGCCAGCAGTGAAGCGCAAGTTTACGGTACTGAAGCTTTCTTT,CASSEAQVYGTEAFF
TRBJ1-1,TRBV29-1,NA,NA,TGCAGCGTTTCAATCCGGGACACCATGAACACTGAAGCTTTCTTT,CSVSIRDTMNTEAFF
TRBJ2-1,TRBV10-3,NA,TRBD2,TGTGCCATCCTTCGGACTAGCGGGAGGTACAATGAGCAGTTCTTC,CAILRTSGRYNEQFF
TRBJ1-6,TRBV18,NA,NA,TGTGCCAGCTCACCTACAGGAGCGAATTCACCCCTCCACTTT,CASSPTGANSPLHF
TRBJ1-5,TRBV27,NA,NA,TGTGCCAGCAGTTTTTTTGGGCAGGCCAATCAGCCCCAGCATTTT,CASSFFGQANQPQHF
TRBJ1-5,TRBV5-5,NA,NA,TGTGCCAGCAGCTTGGGTACAGGGAATAGCAATCAGCCCCAGCATTTT,CASSLGTGNSNQPQHF
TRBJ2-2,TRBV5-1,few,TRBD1,TGCGCCAGCAGCTTGGCGGGACAGAGGAGCACCGGGGAGCTGTTTTTT,CASSLAGQRSTGELFF
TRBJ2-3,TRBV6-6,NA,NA,TGTGCCTCTTCTCGGGTCACAGATACGCAGTATTTT,CASSRVTDTQYF
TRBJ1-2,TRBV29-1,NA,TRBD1,TGCAGCGCCCGGGGAGGGACAGGAGGTGGCTACACCTTC,CSARGGTGGGYTF
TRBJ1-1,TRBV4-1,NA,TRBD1,TGCGCCAGCAGCCGAGGGACAGCAGTTAGCACTGAAGCTTTCTTT,CASSRGTAVSTEAFF
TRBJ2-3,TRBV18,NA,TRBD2,TGTGCCAGCTCACCGACTAGCGGGAGCTCTACAGATACGCAGTATTTT,CASSPTSGSSTDTQYF
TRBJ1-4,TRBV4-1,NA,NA,TGCGCCAGCTCCCGCTCGGGAGCCACAAATGAAAAACTGTTTTTT,CASSRSGATNEKLFF
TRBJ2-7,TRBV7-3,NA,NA,TGTGCCAGCAGCCCCGGAGACAGGATTAAGCAGTACTTC,CASSPGDRIKQYF
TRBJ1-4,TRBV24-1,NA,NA,TGTGCCACCAGTGGCCCGCAGGGTTCCGGAGAGGAAAAACTGTTTTTT,CATSGPQGSGEEKLFF
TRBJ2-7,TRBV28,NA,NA,TGTGCCAGCAGTTTACGGCAGGGGTACGAGCAGTACTTC,CASSLRQGYEQYF
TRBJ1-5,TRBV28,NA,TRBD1,TGTGCCAGCAGTAACCTGCGGGGACAGGGACTTAGCAATCAGCCCCAGCATTTT,CASSNLRGQGLSNQPQHF
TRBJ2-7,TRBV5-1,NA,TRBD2,TGCGCCAGCAGCTTGGCTAGCGGGGGGGCCTACGAGCAGTACTTC,CASSLASGGAYEQYF